This T cell receptor beta chain was identified during a study of shared clonotypes between healthy human individuals. Study at large: Serving as donors were two women and a few men, whose ages spanned 18 to 49.

Concerning this clone itself: Its antigen is still unknown.

Naive CD8 cells, CD45RO-negative and positively selected for CCR7, excluded terminally differentiated effector memory CD45RA+ cells. Participating donors were healthy, HIV-negative adults free of recent acute infections or vaccinations. Study observations and caveats: Across subsets, estimated richness was generally greater for naive than for memory populations. The study found lower generation probabilities in non-shared clonotypes than in those shared by all four donors.

Data came from immunoSEQ multiplex PCR; TCRdb stores just in-frame clones and leaves some out. The sample holds approximately 2,200,000 clones, 85% to 95% seen once. The V end was cut by 2 bases, the J end by 8 bases, with 15 bases between. This CDR3 comprises 14 residues. CDR1 and CDR2 (germline): MNHEY, SMNVEV (reference sequence). Sequenced: naive CD8+ T cells from PBMCs. The V and J genes are TRBV27 and TRBJ1-2, with D possibly being TRBD1 (6 bases). The receptor was isolated from a man aged 18 to 35 in good health. Some clones in this sample may be carry-over from other donors' samples. In DNA form, the CDR3 reads TGTGCCAGCAGTTTAGGTTTCCCAGGGGACGGCTACACCTTC. It encodes CASSLGFPGDGYTF.